The 29 T cell receptor beta chains below were found in one sample sequenced in a study of blood T cell repertoires in COVID-19 (dated by TCRdb to about 2020). Library preparation was by the immunoSEQ multiplex PCR assay. TCRdb took over this immuneACCESS table, retaining in-frame rearrangements with V and J assigned. Such tables are incomplete; in checked studies, under half of the missing clones stem from an unresolved V gene, and the remainder is unexplained. This sample lists about 140,000 clones; almost 90% were detected once. Jointly, the top ten make up roughly 1.4% of the sample. Source material: peripheral blood. Source of these receptors: a woman aged 55-69 years with acute or convalescent COVID-19.

This chain links TRBV30 with TRBJ2-6, with D unresolved. CDR1 is GTSNPN and CDR2 is SVGIG in the germline V gene (reference sequence). The V and J ends lost 2 bases and 2 bases respectively, with 4 bases between them. The CDR3 consists of 13 residues. The CDR3 region is CAWSPAGANVLTF. The CDR3 DNA reads as TGTGCCTGGAGTCCGGCTGGGGCCAACGTCCTGACTTTC.

This chain uses TRBV15 with TRBJ1-2, with 7 nucleotides matching TRBD1. CDR1 is LNHNV, CDR2 YYDKDF, per germline (reference sequence). The trim removed 0 bases at V and 6 bases at J, leaving 10 bases unmatched. The CDR3 runs to 16 residues. CDR3: CATSRDQRGLLDGYTF. DNA of the CDR3: TGTGCCACCAGCAGAGATCAAAGGGGGCTTCTTGATGGCTACACCTTC.

The genes are TRBV27 and TRBJ1-2; 12 nucleotides line up with TRBD1. The junction had 19 bases not matched to a gene; V was cut back by 7 bases and J by 4 bases. CDR1 is MNHEY and CDR2 is SMNVEV in the germline V gene (reference sequence). The CDR3 contains 19 residues. CDR3: CASKFKGQGAESLTYGYTF. The CDR3 DNA follows: TGTGCCAGCAAATTTAAGGGACAGGGGGCTGAATCCCTAACCTATGGCTACACCTTC.

This chain joins TRBV28 and TRBJ1-3; possible D gene TRBD1, 6 bases. The CDR3 is 17 residues long. CDR1 and CDR2 (germline): MDHEN, SYDVKM. V lost 5 bases and J 0 bases, leaving 17 bases between the germline ends. The CDR3 region is CASSLRDIQSSGNTIYF. The CDR3 bases are TGTGCCAGCAGTCTCCGGGACATACAGAGCTCTGGAAACACCATATATTTT.

The gene calls are TRBV3-1 (or the pseudogene TRBV3-2) and TRBJ2-1; TRBD2 matches at 12 bases. CDR3 length: 14 amino acids. Germline trimming cut 6 bases from V and 15 bases from J; bases unmatched to any gene: 12. CDR1 and CDR2 (germline): LGHDT, YNNKEL (reference sequence). DNA of the CDR3: TGTGCCAGCAGTCTGGGACTAGCGGGCCCAACGTGGTTCTTC. Translating it yields CASSLGLAGPTWFF.

The gene calls are TRBV5-1 and TRBJ2-2; D is possibly TRBD1 (6 bases). V lost 2 bases and J lost 7, with 9 bases in between. The CDR3 has 13 residues. Germline values: CDR1 SGHRS, CDR2 YFSETQ. The CDR3 DNA is TGCGCCAGCAGCTTAGTACAGGGCGGGGAGCTGTTTTTT. This encodes CASSLVQGGELFF.

The rearrangement links TRBV27 to TRBJ1-1, with 8 bases fitting TRBD1. CDR1 is MNHEY and CDR2 is SMNVEV in the germline V gene (reference sequence). V dropped 5 bases and J dropped 1; count of bases not matched to a gene: 9. The CDR3 is 16 residues long. As DNA, the CDR3 is TGTGCCAGCAGTCCCCGCAGGGGGCGAAGGAACACTGAAGCTTTCTTT. Protein product: CASSPRRGRRNTEAFF.

The V and J genes are TRBV15 and TRBJ2-7, with unresolved D. Trimming took 5 bases from V and 5 from J, leaving 28 bases between them. The germline gives CDR1 LNHNV, CDR2 YYDKDF (reference sequence). The CDR3 consists of 18 residues. The CDR3 DNA is TGTGCCACCAGCGTAAAGTACTCCCGATCCAAGGCGGAACACGAGCAGTACTTC. As protein: CATSVKYSRSKAEHEQYF.

This chain links TRBV7-2 with TRBJ2-7; 7 nucleotides match TRBD1. This CDR3 region has 13 residues. With 3 bases clipped from V and 5 bases from J, the junction kept 4 bases outside the gene matches. Germline V gene lookup returns CDR1 SGHTA and CDR2 FQGNSA. The CDR3 here is CASSFGDRNEQYF. CDR3 in DNA: TGTGCCAGCAGCTTCGGGGACAGAAACGAGCAGTACTTC.

The CDR3 DNA sequence: TGTGCCAGCAGCCCCCTGCGGGGGTACCTCACCGGGGAGCTGTTTTTT. This encodes CASSPLRGYLTGELFF. The chain couples TRBV4-2 to TRBJ2-2, with 7 nucleotides matching TRBD2. The CDR3 consists of 16 residues. The V gene's germline CDR1 is LGHNA and CDR2 YNFKEQ. V shed 4 bases and J 4 bases; nucleotides not matched to a gene: 9.

V gene TRBV9 combines with J gene TRBJ2-6, with D perhaps TRBD1 (6 bases). The CDR3 totals 15 residues. The V and J ends lost 4 bases and 1 base respectively, with 9 bases between them. From germline, CDR1 is SGDLS and CDR2 YYNGEE. CDR3: CASSRTGSGANVLTF. In DNA form, the CDR3 reads TGTGCCAGCAGCAGAACAGGGTCTGGGGCCAACGTCCTGACTTTC.

The CDR3 sequence: CASRPPGLESTDTQYF. The CDR3 region has the DNA TGTGCCAGCAGACCTCCGGGACTCGAAAGCACAGATACGCAGTATTTT. The chain combines TRBV11-2 with TRBJ2-3; perhaps TRBD2 as D (6 bases). The CDR3 extends over 16 amino acids. The germline V and J ends were trimmed by 6 bases and 0 bases, with 16 bases remaining between them. Germline loops: CDR1 SGHAT, CDR2 FQNNGV.

This clone was picked up a small number of times. The V gene is TRBV4-1, the J gene TRBJ1-5, with TRBD1 as a possible D gene (5 bases). V was trimmed by 4 bases and J by 6 bases, leaving 16 bases between them. The V gene's germline CDR1 is MGHRA and CDR2 YSYEKL. The CDR3 consists of 15 residues. This CDR3 is CASSPEGPGVQPQHF. The CDR3 DNA reads TGCGCCAGCAGCCCCGAAGGACCGGGGGTTCAGCCCCAGCATTTT.

The rearrangement joins TRBV29-1 to TRBJ2-1; 10 bases match TRBD1. The CDR3 runs 14 residues. V lost 5 bases, J lost 4 bases, and 5 bases stayed unmatched. Germline-derived CDR1 and CDR2 are SQVTM and ANQGSEA. CDR3 nucleotides: TGCAGCGTTCTGGGACAGGGGTCATACAATGAGCAGTTCTTC. This encodes CSVLGQGSYNEQFF.

The rearrangement joins TRBV7-9 to TRBJ1-2, with D perhaps TRBD1 (6 bases). This CDR3 comprises 14 residues. V lost 5 bases to trimming and J lost 1 base, with 11 bases between them. Per the germline V gene, CDR1 is SEHNR and CDR2 is FQNEAQ (reference sequence). CDR3 amino acids: CASSPTQGNYGYTF. The CDR3 nucleotides are TGTGCCAGCAGCCCAACACAGGGTAACTATGGCTACACCTTC. Complete variable domain (other parts from reference TRBV7-9 and TRBJ1-2): DTGVSQNPRHKITKRGQNVTFRCDPISEHNRLYWYRQTLGQGPEFLTYFQNEAQLEKSRLLSDRFSAERPKGSFSTLEIQRTEQGDSAMYLCASSPTQGNYGYTFGSGTRLTVV.

The chain uses TRBV6-5 and TRBJ2-1, with 13 bases aligning to TRBD2. Germline loops: CDR1 MNHEY, CDR2 SVGAGI. Trimming cost V 7 bases and J 7 bases; bases outside gene matches: 7. There are 15 residues in the CDR3. CDR3 coding DNA: TGTGCCAGCACCTCGGGGACTAGCGGGGTTAATGAGCAGTTCTTC. This codes for CASTSGTSGVNEQFF.

This sequence joins TRBV28 and TRBJ2-3; D gene uncertain. The CDR3 covers 14 residues. The germline V gene encodes CDR1 MDHEN and CDR2 SYDVKM. V was cut by 6 bases and J by 3 bases, with 13 bases left in between. CDR3 DNA: TGTGCCAGCAGCCGGTCTAGTTGGACAGATACGCAGTATTTT. Protein product: CASSRSSWTDTQYF.

The CDR3 loop reads CAITGSAPGNTIYF. The CDR3 bases are TGTGCCATCACAGGCAGTGCCCCGGGAAACACCATATATTTT. This sequence joins TRBV10-3 and TRBJ1-3; D is ambiguous. Between the trimmed V and J ends, which lost 7 bases and 4 bases, there was a span of 14 bases. Germline V gene lookup returns CDR1 ENHRY and CDR2 SYGVKD. CDR3 length: 14 residues.

The V and J genes are TRBV15 and TRBJ2-2; a possible D gene is TRBD1 (5 bases). Germline-derived CDR1 and CDR2 are LNHNV and YYDKDF (reference sequence). The CDR3 runs to 15 residues. Trimming took off 0 bases at V and 2 bases at J, with 7 bases between the two ends. Here the CDR3 DNA reads TGTGCCACCAGCAGAGATTGGGGCAACACCGGGGAGCTGTTTTTT. Protein sequence: CATSRDWGNTGELFF.

This chain uses TRBV5-6 with TRBJ1-2, with D tentatively TRBD1 (6 bases). Trimming cost V 3 bases and J 5 bases, with 17 bases left between them. The length of the CDR3 is 15 residues. The germline CDR1 and CDR2 sequences are SGHDT and YYEEEE. The CDR3 protein is CASSSPDRSLYGYTF. CDR3 bases: TGTGCCAGCAGCTCCCCCGACAGGTCCCTGTATGGCTACACCTTC.

As DNA, the CDR3 is TGTGCCAGCAGCTTAGATTCGGGGGGTTCTAACTATGGCTACACCTTC. Residues: CASSLDSGGSNYGYTF. The chain employs TRBV7-8 and TRBJ1-2; D is possibly TRBD1 (5 bases). Germline CDR1 and CDR2: SGHVS and FQNEAQ. V was cut by 1 base and J by 0 bases, with 12 bases left in between. CDR3 length: 16 residues.

V gene TRBV14 combines with J gene TRBJ1-2, with a tentative D call TRBD1 (5 bases). This CDR3 contains 13 residues. In germline, CDR1 is SGHDN, CDR2 FVKESK. V was pared by 0 bases and J by 8 bases, with 10 bases between. CDR3 loop: CASSQDRGLGYTF. In DNA, the CDR3 is TGTGCCAGCAGCCAAGATCGGGGGTTGGGCTACACCTTC.

The chain carries TRBV6-5 and TRBJ1-2, with a tentative D call TRBD1 (6 bases). The V and J ends lost 7 bases and 4 bases respectively, with 16 bases between them. This CDR3 has 14 amino acids. Per the germline V gene, CDR1 is MNHEY and CDR2 is SVGAGI. This chain's CDR3 is CASTLRGASYGYTF. In DNA form, the CDR3 reads TGTGCCAGCACCCTCAGGGGAGCCTCCTATGGCTACACCTTC.

The V gene is TRBV4-2, the J gene TRBJ2-7, with 7 nucleotides matching TRBD2. The CDR3 runs 15 residues. V shed 2 bases and J 0 bases; nucleotides not matched to a gene: 4. Germline lookup yields CDR1 LGHNA and CDR2 YNFKEQ. CDR3 in amino acids: CASSQTSGVSYEQYF. CDR3 in DNA: TGTGCCAGCAGCCAAACCAGCGGGGTCTCCTACGAGCAGTACTTC.

The V and J genes are TRBV3-1 (or the pseudogene TRBV3-2) and TRBJ2-4; a weak D match, TRBD1 (6 bases). V shed 0 bases and J shed 1 base, with 13 bases lying between them. Germline CDR1 is LGHDT and CDR2 is YNNKEL (reference sequence). This CDR3 has 17 residues. CDR3 protein: CASSQDVTGWAKNIQYF. CDR3 sequence (DNA): TGTGCCAGCAGCCAAGATGTTACAGGGTGGGCCAAAAACATTCAGTACTTC.

There are a few counts of this clone. This chain uses TRBV5-1 with TRBJ1-2, with TRBD1 as a possible D gene (5 bases). V was shortened by 4 bases and J by 0 bases, with 13 bases between the two germline ends. Looked up from germline, CDR1 is SGHRS and CDR2 is YFSETQ. This CDR3 comprises 15 residues. DNA of the CDR3: TGCGCCAGCAGCCCTGGACACACATCTAACTATGGCTACACCTTC. As protein: CASSPGHTSNYGYTF.

The rearrangement joins TRBV25-1 to TRBJ1-2, with 7 bases fitting TRBD1. Germline CDR1 and CDR2: MGHDK and SYGVNS. The V gene end was trimmed by 1 base and the J gene end by 8 bases; junction bases not matched to a gene: 10. The CDR3 has 15 amino acids. The CDR3 bases are TGTGCCAGCAGTGAATGGGACAGCTCAACAGGGGGCTACACCTTC. This sequence encodes CASSEWDSSTGGYTF.

The V gene is TRBV25-1, the J gene TRBJ2-2; tentative D call: TRBD2 (5 bases). The germline V gene encodes CDR1 MGHDK and CDR2 SYGVNS. CDR3 length equals 15 residues. V gave up 7 bases and J gave up 1 base, with 13 bases separating them. The CDR3 sequence is CASTPTDWNTGELFF. The CDR3 DNA reads as TGTGCCAGCACCCCCACGGACTGGAACACCGGGGAGCTGTTTTTT.

This clone showed up just a few times. The J gene is TRBJ2-7, the V gene TRBV7-9, with a tentative D call TRBD1 (7 bases). The CDR3 sequence is 15 residues long. Deletions cut 5 bases from V and 2 bases from J, with 16 bases between. Germline V gives CDR1 SEHNR, CDR2 FQNEAQ (reference sequence). DNA for the CDR3: TGTGCCAGCAGCCCGCGGGACGGGACAGCCTACGAGCAGTACTTC. This codes for CASSPRDGTAYEQYF.